One sample yielded the 17 T cell receptor beta chains listed below, sequenced in a study of early T cells in non-severe SARS-CoV-2 infection. TCRdb called the 5' RACE reads again in MiXCR, with one record for every CDR3 protein. Of approximately 88,000 distinct CDR3 sequences listed, 12% to 15% are singletons. The sequencing sample was made of whole blood. These receptors were taken from an adult who was a healthcare worker with PCR-confirmed SARS-CoV-2 infection or an uninfected control (not recorded which).

In this sample, this clonotype turned up a few times. The chain carries TRBV27 and TRBJ2-7, with 9 bases aligning to TRBD1. The CDR3 has 14 amino acids. Trimming took 6 bases from V and 0 from J; bases not matched to a gene: 3. Germline V lookup: CDR1 MNHEY, CDR2 SMNVEV (reference sequence). The CDR3 region is CASRPGQGSYEQYF. Written as DNA, the CDR3 is TGTGCCAGCAGGCCGGGACAGGGCTCCTACGAGCAGTACTTC.

This clonotype was picked up a small number of times. The chain employs TRBV3-1 and TRBJ1-1, with 7 bases identical to TRBD1. This CDR3 region has 15 residues. The J segment lost 1 base and the V segment lost 4 bases, leaving 6 bases of the junction unmatched. Germline CDR1 and CDR2: LGHDT and YNNKEL (reference sequence). The CDR3 region is CASSPRGQRNTEAFF. Written as DNA, the CDR3 is TGTGCCAGCAGCCCGCGGGGACAGCGGAACACTGAAGCTTTCTTT.

The chain employs TRBV3-1 and TRBJ2-5; D unresolved. The germline CDR1 and CDR2 sequences are LGHDT and YNNKEL (reference sequence). This CDR3 has 17 amino acids. V gave up 2 bases and J gave up 5 bases, with 21 bases separating them. Written as DNA, the CDR3 is TGTGCCAGCAGCCAACTTCCCCTCAGTGAGATGGGGGAGACCCAGTACTTC. Its protein product is CASSQLPLSEMGETQYF.

The sample holds many counts of this clonotype. This chain connects TRBV2 to TRBJ1-1, with a tentative D call TRBD1 (5 bases). Per germline, CDR1 SNHLY and CDR2 FYNNEI. Trimming removed 5 bases from V and 3 bases from J, with 10 bases in between. This CDR3 has 13 amino acids. CDR3 nucleotides: TGTGCCAGCAGTCTCTCCAGGGACACTGAAGCTTTCTTT. Protein sequence: CASSLSRDTEAFF.

This clonotype was counted ten times or more. The chain couples TRBV7-2 to TRBJ2-7, with TRBD2 matching 16 bases. The length of the CDR3 is 18 residues. Per germline, CDR1 SGHTA and CDR2 FQGNSA. With V trimmed by 5 bases and J by 4 bases, 11 bases remained unmatched. CDR3 nucleotide sequence: TGTGCCAGCAGCCGGGCCGGGACTAGCGGGGGGGCAGGTTACGAGCAGTACTTC. The encoded protein is CASSRAGTSGGAGYEQYF.

Comment on this clonotype: At one boundary the junction diverges from the germline segment, which might be a read error. The chain uses TRBV7-9 and TRBJ2-6; D might be TRBD1 or TRBD2, each matching 5 bases. Germline lookup yields CDR1 SEHNR and CDR2 FQNEAQ (reference sequence). The CDR3 totals 14 residues. The CDR3 spells CASSHSSGGNVLTF. The CDR3 DNA sequence: TGTGCCAGCAGCCACAGCTCTGGGGGCAACGTCCTGACTTTC.

Remarks on this clonotype: This could be a read error, since a much larger clone is one nucleotide away. The CDR3: CASSQVDWTNPYERYF. The CDR3 coding sequence is TGCGCCAGCAGCCAAGTAGATTGGACTAACCCCTACGAGCGGTACTTC. The gene calls are TRBV4-1 and TRBJ2-7, with D perhaps TRBD2 (6 bases). Germline V CDR1 and CDR2: MGHRA, YSYEKL. The CDR3 sequence is 16 residues long.

This clonotype was seen at least ten times. The chain employs TRBV14 and TRBJ2-1; 7 nucleotides align to TRBD1. Germline V gene sequence: CDR1 SGHDN, CDR2 FVKESK. V shed 4 bases, J shed 1 base, and the junction held 19 bases outside the gene matches. There are 20 residues in the CDR3. In nucleotides, the CDR3 is TGTGCCAGCAGCCCTATGACAGGGAGTCTCCAGACGAAATCCTACAATGAGCAGTTCTTC. Translating gives CASSPMTGSLQTKSYNEQFF. Combining the CDR3 with reference TRBV14 and TRBJ2-1 gives the whole variable domain EAGVTQFPSHSVIEKGQTVTLRCDPISGHDNLYWYRRVMGKEIKFLLHFVKESKQDESGMPNNRFLAERTGGTYSTLKVQPAELEDSGVYFCASSPMTGSLQTKSYNEQFFGPGTRLTVL.

This clonotype has a count of ten or more. J is TRBJ1-1 and V is TRBV7-9; D is unclear. The CDR3 extends over 14 amino acids. V lost 5 bases and J lost 2, with 12 bases in between. Germline CDR1 SEHNR, CDR2 FQNEAQ (reference sequence). The CDR3 is CASSPLGENTEAFF. The CDR3 DNA reads TGTGCCAGCAGCCCACTTGGGGAAAACACTGAAGCTTTCTTT. Full variable domain (rest looked up from reference TRBV7-9 and TRBJ1-1): DTGVSQNPRHKITKRGQNVTFRCDPISEHNRLYWYRQTLGQGPEFLTYFQNEAQLEKSRLLSDRFSAERPKGSFSTLEIQRTEQGDSAMYLCASSPLGENTEAFFGQGTRLTVV.

This clonotype has ten or more counts. The V gene is TRBV20-1, the J gene TRBJ2-7; D is possibly TRBD1 (6 bases). The germline gives CDR1 DFQATT, CDR2 SNEGSKA (reference sequence). This CDR3 contains 13 residues. The V end was cut by 6 bases, the J end by 3 bases, with 15 bases between. The CDR3 protein is CSARDSRGYEQYF. DNA of the CDR3: TGCAGTGCCAGGGATAGCAGGGGCTACGAGCAGTACTTC.

This clonotype showed up many times. The chain has TRBV7-9 and TRBJ1-1, with D possibly TRBD1 on 6 matching bases. Germline values: CDR1 SEHNR, CDR2 FQNEAQ (reference sequence). V lost 1 base to trimming and J lost 7 bases, with 10 bases between them. The CDR3 loop spans 13 amino acids. The CDR3 coding sequence is TGTGCCAGCAGCTTAGGGACAGAGAATGAAGCTTTCTTT. The encoded protein is CASSLGTENEAFF.

This chain uses TRBV3-1 with TRBJ1-2; D remains ambiguous. Trimming removed 1 base at V and 6 bases at J, with 15 bases between. This CDR3 spans 15 amino acids. CDR1 is LGHDT and CDR2 is YNNKEL in the germline V gene (reference sequence). CDR3 nucleotides: TGTGCCAGCAGCCAAGTAGTGGGAGCGGCGGATGGCTACACCTTC. It encodes CASSQVVGAADGYTF. The variable domain in full, with the rest retrieved from reference TRBV3-1 and TRBJ1-2, is DTAVSQTPKYLVTQMGNDKSIKCEQNLGHDTMYWYKQDSKKFLKIMFSYNNKELIINETVPNRFSPKSPDKAHLNLHINSLELGDSAVYFCASSQVVGAADGYTFGSGTRLTVV.

This clonotype was recorded many times. The CDR3 region has the DNA TGTGCCAGCAGCCAAAGAATGGGGACTAGCGGAGATACGCAGTATTTT. Protein sequence: CASSQRMGTSGDTQYF. The J gene is TRBJ2-3, the V gene TRBV3-1; 11 nucleotides match TRBD2. The trim removed 2 bases at V and 5 bases at J, leaving 6 bases unmatched. The germline CDR1 and CDR2 sequences are LGHDT and YNNKEL (reference sequence). This CDR3 region has 16 residues.

In this sample, this clonotype turned up many times. The chain couples TRBV7-9 to TRBJ1-6; TRBD1 agrees at 7 bases. Trimming cost V 4 bases and J 7 bases; bases outside gene matches: 13. Per germline, CDR1 SEHNR and CDR2 FQNEAQ (reference sequence). The CDR3 sequence is 17 residues long. The CDR3 DNA reads TGTGCCAGCAGCTCCCCGACCGACAGGGAAGGCAATTCACCCCTCCACTTT. It yields the protein CASSSPTDREGNSPLHF.

Ten or more counts support this clonotype. The V call is TRBV28, the J call TRBJ1-2, with no clear D. Germline CDR1 is MDHEN and CDR2 is SYDVKM. V was shortened by 6 bases and J by 0 bases, with 11 bases between the two germline ends. There are 14 residues in the CDR3. The CDR3 DNA is TGTGCCAGCAGCTTGGGCAGTTCTAACTATGGCTACACCTTC. Its translation is CASSLGSSNYGYTF.

This clonotype was seen ten or more times. The V gene is TRBV7-9, the J gene TRBJ1-1, with D tentatively TRBD1 (5 bases). V was shortened by 1 base and J by 8 bases, with 8 bases between the two germline ends. There are 12 residues in the CDR3. In germline, CDR1 is SEHNR, CDR2 FQNEAQ (reference sequence). The CDR3 is CASSLGGDEAFF. The DNA of the CDR3 is TGTGCCAGCAGCTTAGGGGGCGACGAAGCTTTCTTT.

The sample holds many counts of this clonotype. The DNA for the CDR3 is TGCAGTGCAAGGACTAGCGGGTCCCCCACCGGGGAGCTGTTTTTT. Its translation is CSARTSGSPTGELFF. This chain links TRBV20-1 with TRBJ2-2, with TRBD2 matching over 11 bases. The germline gives CDR1 DFQATT, CDR2 SNEGSKA (reference sequence). The CDR3 loop spans 15 amino acids. Unmatched junction bases numbered 7, after V lost 6 bases and J lost 4 bases.